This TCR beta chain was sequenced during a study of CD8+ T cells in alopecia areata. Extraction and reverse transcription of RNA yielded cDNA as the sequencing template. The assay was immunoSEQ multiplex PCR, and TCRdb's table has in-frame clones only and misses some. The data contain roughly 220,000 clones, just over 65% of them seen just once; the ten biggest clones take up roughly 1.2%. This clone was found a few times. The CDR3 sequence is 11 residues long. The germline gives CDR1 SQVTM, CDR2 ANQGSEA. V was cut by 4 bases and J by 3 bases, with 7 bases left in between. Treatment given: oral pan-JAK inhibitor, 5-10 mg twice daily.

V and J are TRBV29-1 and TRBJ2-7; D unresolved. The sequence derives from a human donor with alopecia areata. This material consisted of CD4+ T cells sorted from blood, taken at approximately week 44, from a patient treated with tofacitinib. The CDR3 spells CSVVDDYEQYF. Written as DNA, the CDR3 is TGCAGCGTTGTGGACGACTACGAGCAGTACTTC.